What follows describes a single T cell receptor (beta chain). Its antigen is undetermined. Germline CDR1 and CDR2: DFQATT and SNEGSKA (reference sequence). The CDR3 loop spans 14 amino acids. The V end lost 0 bases, the J end lost 10 bases, and 13 bases lay between the germline ends. TCRdb re-called the reads with MiXCR, one entry per CDR3 protein. Among hundreds of thousands of distinct CDR3 sequences, about 33% were seen once, and the ten largest hold about a sixth. The source of the sample is a study of T cell repertoires in cytomegalovirus infection. Overall study context: Signatures in public TCR beta sequences pointed to both CMV infection and matching HLA type. Study results and caveats: Identification of carriers of CMV plus the relevant HLA was achieved through cumulative public TCR beta family frequency.

V usage is TRBV20-1 and J usage is TRBJ1-6; D not certain. The material sequenced was cultured PBMCs, taken from culture after CMV antigen stimulation. The sequence derives from a human donor in good health (CMV status not recorded). Some clones in this sample may be carry-over from other donors' samples. This CDR3 reads CSAREGSAKSPLHF. DNA of the CDR3: TGCAGTGCTAGAGAGGGCAGCGCAAAATCACCCCTCCACTTT.